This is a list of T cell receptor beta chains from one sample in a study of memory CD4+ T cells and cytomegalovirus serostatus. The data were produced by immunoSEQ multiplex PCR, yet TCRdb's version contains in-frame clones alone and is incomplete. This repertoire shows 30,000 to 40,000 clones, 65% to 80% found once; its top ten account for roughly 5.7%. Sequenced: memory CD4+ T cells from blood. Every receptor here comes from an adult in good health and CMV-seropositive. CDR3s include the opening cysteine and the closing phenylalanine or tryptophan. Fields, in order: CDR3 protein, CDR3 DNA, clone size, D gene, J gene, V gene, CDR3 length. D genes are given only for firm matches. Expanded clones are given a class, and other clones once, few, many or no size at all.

CDR3aa: CASSYSAVDSGEQYF
CDR3nt: TGTGCCAGCAGTTACTCGGCGGTGGACAGTGGGGAGCAGTACTTC
abundance: -
d_gene: -
j_gene: TRBJ2-7
v_gene: TRBV6-5
len: 15

CDR3aa: CASSIHGTKSEAFF
CDR3nt: TGTGCCAGCAGCATTCATGGGACAAAATCTGAAGCTTTCTTT
abundance: -
d_gene: -
j_gene: TRBJ1-1
v_gene: TRBV28
len: 14

CDR3aa: CASFGPGELYGYTF
CDR3nt: TGTGCCAGTTTCGGCCCGGGGGAGCTCTATGGCTACACCTTC
abundance: -
d_gene: -
j_gene: TRBJ1-2
v_gene: TRBV19
len: 14

CDR3aa: CASSPQYEQYF
CDR3nt: TGTGCCAGCAGCCCACAGTACGAGCAGTACTTC
abundance: -
d_gene: -
j_gene: TRBJ2-7
v_gene: TRBV7-9
len: 11

CDR3aa: CASSQSWDF
CDR3nt: TGTGCCAGCAGCCAATCGTGGGACTTC
abundance: -
d_gene: -
j_gene: TRBJ2-7
v_gene: TRBV3-1/TRBV3-2
len: 9

CDR3aa: CASSFTRNTEAFF
CDR3nt: TGTGCCAGCAGCTTTACAAGGAACACTGAAGCTTTCTTT
abundance: -
d_gene: -
j_gene: TRBJ1-1
v_gene: TRBV7-2
len: 13

CDR3aa: CASSVGLTDTQYF
CDR3nt: TGTGCCAGCAGCGTAGGGCTCACAGATACGCAGTATTTT
abundance: -
d_gene: -
j_gene: TRBJ2-3
v_gene: TRBV9
len: 13

CDR3aa: CASSTSGAHSNQPQHF
CDR3nt: TGTGCCAGTAGTACGTCCGGGGCCCATAGCAATCAGCCCCAGCATTTT
abundance: -
d_gene: -
j_gene: TRBJ1-5
v_gene: TRBV19
len: 16

CDR3aa: CASSPSTGAYEQYF
CDR3nt: TGTGCCAGCTCACCTTCGACAGGGGCCTACGAGCAGTACTTC
abundance: -
d_gene: TRBD1
j_gene: TRBJ2-7
v_gene: TRBV18
len: 14

CDR3aa: CASNLNSVSGGYTF
CDR3nt: TGTGCCAGCAACCTTAACTCGGTTTCTGGTGGCTACACCTTC
abundance: -
d_gene: -
j_gene: TRBJ1-2
v_gene: TRBV7-9
len: 14

CDR3aa: CASSGAGWGQPQHF
CDR3nt: TGTGCCAGCAGTGGTGCAGGCTGGGGTCAGCCCCAGCATTTT
abundance: -
d_gene: -
j_gene: TRBJ1-5
v_gene: TRBV2
len: 14

CDR3aa: CASSSGQGDANTIYF
CDR3nt: TGCGCCAGCAGCTCGGGACAGGGTGATGCTAACACCATATATTTT
abundance: once
d_gene: TRBD1
j_gene: TRBJ1-3
v_gene: TRBV5-1
len: 15

CDR3aa: CASSLESGSRETQYF
CDR3nt: TGCGCCAGCAGCTTGGAGTCGGGGTCGCGGGAGACCCAGTACTTC
abundance: -
d_gene: -
j_gene: TRBJ2-5
v_gene: TRBV5-1
len: 15

CDR3aa: CGVGRINQPQHF
CDR3nt: TGTGGCGTAGGGCGGATCAATCAGCCCCAGCATTTT
abundance: few
d_gene: -
j_gene: TRBJ1-5
v_gene: TRBV19
len: 12

CDR3aa: CASSSQGNNNSPLHF
CDR3nt: TGTGCCAGCAGCTCTCAGGGGAACAATAATTCACCCCTCCACTTT
abundance: -
d_gene: -
j_gene: TRBJ1-6
v_gene: TRBV7-3
len: 15

CDR3aa: CASSWAGGGTDTQYF
CDR3nt: TGTGCCAGCAGCTGGGCGGGGGGCGGCACAGATACGCAGTATTTT
abundance: -
d_gene: TRBD2
j_gene: TRBJ2-3
v_gene: TRBV7-3
len: 15

CDR3aa: CASSYRLAGYNEQFF
CDR3nt: TGTGCCAGCAGTTACCGGCTAGCGGGATACAATGAGCAGTTCTTC
abundance: -
d_gene: TRBD2
j_gene: TRBJ2-1
v_gene: TRBV6-5
len: 15

CDR3aa: CASSTGTGDNEQFF
CDR3nt: TGTGCCAGCAGCACCGGGACAGGGGACAATGAGCAGTTCTTC
abundance: -
d_gene: TRBD1
j_gene: TRBJ2-1
v_gene: TRBV7-9
len: 14

CDR3aa: CASNPSGKGETQYF
CDR3nt: TGCGCCAGCAACCCTTCAGGGAAGGGAGAGACCCAGTACTTC
abundance: -
d_gene: -
j_gene: TRBJ2-5
v_gene: TRBV5-1
len: 14

CDR3aa: CAISERKGGSVYGYTF
CDR3nt: TGTGCCATCAGTGAAAGGAAGGGGGGTTCAGTCTATGGCTACACCTTC
abundance: -
d_gene: -
j_gene: TRBJ1-2
v_gene: TRBV10-3
len: 16

CDR3aa: CASSQVVDGSIAEAFF
CDR3nt: TGCGCCAGCAGCCAAGTAGTCGATGGCTCGATAGCTGAAGCTTTCTTT
abundance: -
d_gene: -
j_gene: TRBJ1-1
v_gene: TRBV4-3
len: 16

CDR3aa: CASSILVGETQYF
CDR3nt: TGTGCCAGTAGTATTCTAGTGGGAGAGACCCAGTACTTC
abundance: once
d_gene: -
j_gene: TRBJ2-5
v_gene: TRBV19
len: 13

CDR3aa: CASSFSSGRESGYTF
CDR3nt: TGTGCCAGCAGCTTTTCCTCGGGCAGGGAGAGTGGCTACACCTTC
abundance: -
d_gene: -
j_gene: TRBJ1-2
v_gene: TRBV7-8
len: 15

CDR3aa: CASSVGQGGEKLFF
CDR3nt: TGTGCCAGCAGCGTAGGACAGGGTGGCGAAAAACTGTTTTTT
abundance: -
d_gene: TRBD1
j_gene: TRBJ1-4
v_gene: TRBV7-8
len: 14

CDR3aa: CASTMTANTEAFF
CDR3nt: TGTGCCAGCACCATGACAGCTAACACTGAAGCTTTCTTT
abundance: -
d_gene: -
j_gene: TRBJ1-1
v_gene: TRBV7-2
len: 13

CDR3aa: CASRLDPYEQYF
CDR3nt: TGTGCCAGCAGACTAGATCCCTACGAGCAGTACTTC
abundance: -
d_gene: -
j_gene: TRBJ2-7
v_gene: TRBV6-1
len: 12

CDR3aa: CASRAGEDNGYTF
CDR3nt: TGTGCCAGCAGGGCAGGGGAGGATAATGGCTACACCTTC
abundance: -
d_gene: -
j_gene: TRBJ1-2
v_gene: TRBV2
len: 13

CDR3aa: CASSPWTGNTEAFF
CDR3nt: TGTGCCAGCAGCCCGTGGACAGGAAACACTGAAGCTTTCTTT
abundance: -
d_gene: TRBD1
j_gene: TRBJ1-1
v_gene: TRBV7-2
len: 14

CDR3aa: CASISGSGTPTQTQYF
CDR3nt: TGCGCCAGCATATCAGGATCCGGGACCCCGACCCAGACCCAGTACTTC
abundance: -
d_gene: -
j_gene: TRBJ2-5
v_gene: TRBV5-1
len: 16

CDR3aa: CASTELDSYNTEAFF
CDR3nt: TGTGCCAGCACAGAATTGGACAGTTATAACACTGAAGCTTTCTTT
abundance: -
d_gene: -
j_gene: TRBJ1-1
v_gene: TRBV28
len: 15

CDR3aa: CASSGGTTATLEQFF
CDR3nt: TGTGCCAGCAGTGGTGGGACTACCGCAACTCTTGAGCAGTTCTTC
abundance: once
d_gene: TRBD2
j_gene: TRBJ2-1
v_gene: TRBV2
len: 15

CDR3aa: CASSQIWVSGEQYF
CDR3nt: TGCGCCAGCAGCCAAATTTGGGTTTCAGGAGAGCAGTACTTC
abundance: few
d_gene: -
j_gene: TRBJ2-7
v_gene: TRBV4-1
len: 14

CDR3aa: CASSQRLAGSGETQYF
CDR3nt: TGTGCCAGCAGTCAAAGACTAGCGGGGTCGGGAGAGACCCAGTACTTC
abundance: -
d_gene: TRBD2
j_gene: TRBJ2-5
v_gene: TRBV27
len: 16

CDR3aa: CASSEIPYPLHF
CDR3nt: TGTGCCAGCAGTGAAATCCCGTATCCCCTCCACTTT
abundance: -
d_gene: -
j_gene: TRBJ1-6
v_gene: TRBV6-1
len: 12

CDR3aa: CASSFQGWGTEAFF
CDR3nt: TGTGCCAGCAGCTTTCAGGGTTGGGGCACTGAAGCTTTCTTT
abundance: -
d_gene: -
j_gene: TRBJ1-1
v_gene: TRBV7-9
len: 14

CDR3aa: CASSYTLGRDTEAFF
CDR3nt: TGTGCCAGCAGTTACACTTTAGGGAGGGACACTGAAGCTTTCTTT
abundance: medium-sized
d_gene: -
j_gene: TRBJ1-1
v_gene: TRBV6-5
len: 15

CDR3aa: CASSAGREYTDTQYF
CDR3nt: TGTGCCAGCAGCGCCGGCCGGGAGTACACAGATACGCAGTATTTT
abundance: -
d_gene: -
j_gene: TRBJ2-3
v_gene: TRBV7-9
len: 15

CDR3aa: CASSSSGTDYGYTF
CDR3nt: TGTGCCAGCAGCTCATCCGGGACAGACTATGGCTACACCTTC
abundance: once
d_gene: TRBD1
j_gene: TRBJ1-2
v_gene: TRBV5-6
len: 14

CDR3aa: CASWRYGAEQYF
CDR3nt: TGTGCCAGCTGGAGGTATGGGGCCGAGCAGTACTTC
abundance: -
d_gene: -
j_gene: TRBJ2-7
v_gene: TRBV6-5
len: 12

CDR3aa: CASITGQGSSYEQYF
CDR3nt: TGTGCCAGTATAACAGGTCAGGGAAGCTCCTACGAGCAGTACTTC
abundance: -
d_gene: -
j_gene: TRBJ2-7
v_gene: TRBV28
len: 15

CDR3aa: CASSHYPDSSNEKLFF
CDR3nt: TGTGCCAGCAGCCACTACCCGGACAGTTCTAATGAAAAACTGTTTTTT
abundance: -
d_gene: -
j_gene: TRBJ1-4
v_gene: TRBV4-2
len: 16

CDR3aa: CASSIQGRGTEAFF
CDR3nt: TGTGCCAGTAGTATTCAGGGGAGGGGGACTGAAGCTTTCTTT
abundance: -
d_gene: -
j_gene: TRBJ1-1
v_gene: TRBV19
len: 14

CDR3aa: CASSSRVNDEKLFF
CDR3nt: TGTGCCAGCAGCTCCAGGGTGAACGACGAAAAACTGTTTTTT
abundance: -
d_gene: -
j_gene: TRBJ1-4
v_gene: TRBV11-1
len: 14

CDR3aa: CASSLWRGANTGELFF
CDR3nt: TGTGCCAGCAGCTTGTGGCGGGGGGCGAACACCGGGGAGCTGTTTTTT
abundance: -
d_gene: TRBD2
j_gene: TRBJ2-2
v_gene: TRBV5-4
len: 16

CDR3aa: CASSLAGGLGAFF
CDR3nt: TGCGCCAGCAGCTTGGCCGGGGGGCTTGGAGCTTTCTTT
abundance: -
d_gene: -
j_gene: TRBJ1-1
v_gene: TRBV5-1
len: 13

CDR3aa: CASSSRTGEETQYF
CDR3nt: TGTGCCAGCTCATCCCGGACAGGGGAAGAGACCCAGTACTTC
abundance: -
d_gene: TRBD1
j_gene: TRBJ2-5
v_gene: TRBV18
len: 14

CDR3aa: CASRAPGLAGDEQYF
CDR3nt: TGTGCCAGCAGAGCTCCGGGACTAGCGGGAGACGAGCAGTACTTC
abundance: -
d_gene: TRBD2
j_gene: TRBJ2-7
v_gene: TRBV28
len: 15

CDR3aa: CASSLLTNEQYF
CDR3nt: TGTGCCAGCAGTTTACTAACTAACGAGCAGTACTTC
abundance: -
d_gene: -
j_gene: TRBJ2-7
v_gene: TRBV6-1
len: 12

CDR3aa: CASAPNAASGLPNEQYF
CDR3nt: TGTGCCAGCGCCCCCAATGCCGCGTCCGGACTTCCTAACGAGCAGTACTTC
abundance: once
d_gene: -
j_gene: TRBJ2-7
v_gene: TRBV11-1
len: 17